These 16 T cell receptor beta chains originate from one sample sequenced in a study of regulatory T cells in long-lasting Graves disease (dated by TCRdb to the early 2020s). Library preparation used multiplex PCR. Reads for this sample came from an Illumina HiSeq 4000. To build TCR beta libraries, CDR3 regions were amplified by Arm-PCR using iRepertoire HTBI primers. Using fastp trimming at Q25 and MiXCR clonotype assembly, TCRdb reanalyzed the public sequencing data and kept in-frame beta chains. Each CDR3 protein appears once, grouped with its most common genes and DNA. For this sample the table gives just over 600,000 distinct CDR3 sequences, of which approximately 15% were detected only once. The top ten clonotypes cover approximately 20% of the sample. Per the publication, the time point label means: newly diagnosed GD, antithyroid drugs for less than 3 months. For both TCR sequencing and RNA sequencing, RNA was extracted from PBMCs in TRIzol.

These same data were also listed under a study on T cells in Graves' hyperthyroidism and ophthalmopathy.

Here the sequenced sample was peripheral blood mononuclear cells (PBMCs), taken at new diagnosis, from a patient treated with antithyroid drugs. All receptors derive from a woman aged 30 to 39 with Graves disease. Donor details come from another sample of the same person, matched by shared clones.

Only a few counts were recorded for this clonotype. DNA for the CDR3: TGCGCCAGCAGCTCAACAGGGGGCGGGGATACGCAGTATTTT. It is translated as CASSSTGGGDTQYF. The chain has TRBV5-1 and TRBJ2-3, with 9 bases identical to TRBD1. V lost 3 bases and J lost 6; bases outside the gene matches: 5. CDR1 is SGHRS and CDR2 is YFSETQ in the germline V gene. The CDR3 is 14 amino acids.

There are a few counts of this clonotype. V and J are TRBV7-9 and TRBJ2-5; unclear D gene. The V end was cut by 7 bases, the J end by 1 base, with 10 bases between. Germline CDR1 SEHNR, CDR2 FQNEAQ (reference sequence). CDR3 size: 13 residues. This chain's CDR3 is CASNLDIQETQYF. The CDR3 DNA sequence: TGTGCCAGCAACCTTGATATCCAAGAGACCCAGTACTTC.

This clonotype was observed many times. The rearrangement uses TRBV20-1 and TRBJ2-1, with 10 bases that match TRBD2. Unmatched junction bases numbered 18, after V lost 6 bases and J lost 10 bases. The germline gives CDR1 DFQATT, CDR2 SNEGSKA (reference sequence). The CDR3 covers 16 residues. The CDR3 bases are TGCAGTGCCGGCGGTGTCTTAAAGCTAGCGGGAGACGAGCAGTTCTTC. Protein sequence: CSAGGVLKLAGDEQFF.

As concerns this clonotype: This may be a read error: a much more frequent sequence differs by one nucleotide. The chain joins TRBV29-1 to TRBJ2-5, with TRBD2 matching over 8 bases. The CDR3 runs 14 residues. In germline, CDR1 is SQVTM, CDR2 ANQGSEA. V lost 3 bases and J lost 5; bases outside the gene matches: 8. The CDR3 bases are TGCAGCGTTGATATAGCGGGACTACCCGAGACCCAGTACTTC. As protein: CSVDIAGLPETQYF.

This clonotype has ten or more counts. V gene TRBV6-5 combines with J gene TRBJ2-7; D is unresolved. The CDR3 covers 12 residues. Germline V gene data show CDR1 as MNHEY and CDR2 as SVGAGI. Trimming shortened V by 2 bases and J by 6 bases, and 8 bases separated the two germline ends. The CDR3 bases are TGTGCCAGCAGTTACGAAGATCGCGAGCAGTACTTC. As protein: CASSYEDREQYF.

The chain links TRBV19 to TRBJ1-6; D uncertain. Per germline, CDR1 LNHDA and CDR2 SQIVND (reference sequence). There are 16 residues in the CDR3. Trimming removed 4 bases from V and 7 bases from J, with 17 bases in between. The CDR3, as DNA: TGTGCCAGTAGTAAAAAACCGGGTGTGAAGAATTCACCCCTCCACTTT. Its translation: CASSKKPGVKNSPLHF. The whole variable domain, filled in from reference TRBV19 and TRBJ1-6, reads DGGITQSPKYLFRKEGQNVTLSCEQNLNHDAMYWYRQDPGQGLRLIYYSQIVNDFQKGDIAEGYSVSREKKESFPLTVTSAQKNPTAFYLCASSKKPGVKNSPLHFGNGTRLTVT.

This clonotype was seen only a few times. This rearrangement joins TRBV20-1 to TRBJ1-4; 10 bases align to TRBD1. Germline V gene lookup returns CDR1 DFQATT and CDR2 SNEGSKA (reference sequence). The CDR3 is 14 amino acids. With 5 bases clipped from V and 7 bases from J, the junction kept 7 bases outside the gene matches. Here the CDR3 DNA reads TGCAGTGCTGCTCCCGGGACAGGGGTTGAAAAACTGTTTTTT. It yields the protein CSAAPGTGVEKLFF.

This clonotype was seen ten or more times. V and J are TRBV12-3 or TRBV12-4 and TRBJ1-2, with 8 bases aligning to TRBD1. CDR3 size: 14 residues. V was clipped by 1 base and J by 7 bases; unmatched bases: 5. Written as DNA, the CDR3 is TGTGCCAGCAGTTTAGTGCAGGGGGCCTTTGGCTACACCTTC. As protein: CASSLVQGAFGYTF.

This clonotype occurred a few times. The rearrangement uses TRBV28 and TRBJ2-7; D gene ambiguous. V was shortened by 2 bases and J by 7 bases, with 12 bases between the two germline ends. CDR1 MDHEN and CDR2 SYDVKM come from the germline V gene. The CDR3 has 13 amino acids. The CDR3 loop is CASSLTVQWEQYF. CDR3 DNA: TGTGCCAGCAGTTTAACGGTCCAGTGGGAGCAGTACTTC.

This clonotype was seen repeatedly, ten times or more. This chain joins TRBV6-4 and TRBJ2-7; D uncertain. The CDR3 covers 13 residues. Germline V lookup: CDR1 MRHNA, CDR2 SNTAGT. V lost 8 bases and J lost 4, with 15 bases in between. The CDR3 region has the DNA TGTGCCAGCGCTCGGGCTAGTGGGTACGAGCAGTACTTC. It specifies CASARASGYEQYF.

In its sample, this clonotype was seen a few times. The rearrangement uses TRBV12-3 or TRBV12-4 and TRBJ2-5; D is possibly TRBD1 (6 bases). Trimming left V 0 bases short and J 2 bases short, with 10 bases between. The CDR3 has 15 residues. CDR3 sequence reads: CASSLAPGVQETQYF. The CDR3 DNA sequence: TGTGCCAGCAGTTTAGCCCCAGGGGTACAAGAGACCCAGTACTTC.

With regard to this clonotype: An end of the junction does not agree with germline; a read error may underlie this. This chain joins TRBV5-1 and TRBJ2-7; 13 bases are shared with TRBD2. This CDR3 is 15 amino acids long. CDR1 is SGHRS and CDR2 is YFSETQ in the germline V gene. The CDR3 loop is CAGSRTSGGTYEQYF. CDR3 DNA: TGCGCCGGCAGCCGGACTAGCGGGGGAACCTACGAGCAGTACTTC. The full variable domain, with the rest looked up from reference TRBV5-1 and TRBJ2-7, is KAGVTQTPRYLIKTRGQQVTLSCSPISGHRSVSWYQQTPGQGLQFLFEYFSETQRNKGNFPGRFSGRQFSNSRSEMNVSTLELGDSALYLCAGSRTSGGTYEQYFGPGTRLTVT.

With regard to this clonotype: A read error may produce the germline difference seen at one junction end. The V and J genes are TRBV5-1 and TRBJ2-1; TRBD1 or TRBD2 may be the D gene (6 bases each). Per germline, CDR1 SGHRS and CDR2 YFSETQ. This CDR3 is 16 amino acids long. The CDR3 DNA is TGTGCCAGCAGCCCTAGGCTAACCTTAGAGGGGGGTGAGCAGTTCTTC. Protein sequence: CASSPRLTLEGGEQFF.

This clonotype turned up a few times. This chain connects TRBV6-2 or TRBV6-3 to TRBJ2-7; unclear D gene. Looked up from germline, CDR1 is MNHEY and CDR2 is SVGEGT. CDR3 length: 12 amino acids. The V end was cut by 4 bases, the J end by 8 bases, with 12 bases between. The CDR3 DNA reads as TGTGCCAGCAGTTTTACCTTGAATCAGCAGTACTTC. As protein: CASSFTLNQQYF.

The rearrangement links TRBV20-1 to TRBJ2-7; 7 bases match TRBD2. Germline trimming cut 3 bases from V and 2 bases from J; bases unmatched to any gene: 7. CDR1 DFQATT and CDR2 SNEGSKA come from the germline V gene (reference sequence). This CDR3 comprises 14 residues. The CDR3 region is CSASLREDAYEQYF. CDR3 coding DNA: TGCAGTGCTAGCCTCCGGGAGGACGCCTACGAGCAGTACTTC.

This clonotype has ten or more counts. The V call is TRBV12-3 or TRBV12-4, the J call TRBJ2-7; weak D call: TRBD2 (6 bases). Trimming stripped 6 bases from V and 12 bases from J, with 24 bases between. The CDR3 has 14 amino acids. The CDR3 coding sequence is TGTGCCAGCAGGTCAGCGGGCGGCACCCTACCTCCGTACTTC. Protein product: CASRSAGGTLPPYF.